Shown below are 32 T cell receptor beta chains from a single sample sequenced in a study of blood T cell repertoires in COVID-19. Data came from immunoSEQ multiplex PCR; TCRdb stores just in-frame clones and leaves some out. The sample carries 130,000 to 150,000 clones, 85% to 90% recorded once. Sequences were obtained from peripheral blood. The receptor set was obtained from a man aged 18 to 35 with COVID-19, enrolled during active disease.

This clone showed up just once. The chain recombines TRBV5-8 with TRBJ2-3; 12 bases agree with TRBD2. From germline, CDR1 is SGHTS and CDR2 YDEGEE. V gave up 6 bases and J gave up 0 bases; unmatched junction bases: 8. The CDR3 is made up of 17 amino acids. The CDR3 loop reads CASISGTSGLSTDTQYF. The CDR3 DNA follows: TGTGCCAGCATCTCCGGGACTAGCGGGCTTAGCACAGATACGCAGTATTTT.

This chain connects TRBV13 to TRBJ2-1; 13 bases fit TRBD2. V lost 5 bases to trimming and J lost 9 bases; unmatched junction nucleotides: 7. Germline V gene sequence: CDR1 PRHDT, CDR2 FYEKMQ (reference sequence). The CDR3 totals 15 residues. Here the CDR3 DNA reads TGTGCCAGCAGCCGGGGACTAGCGGGAAGGAGTGAGCAGTTCTTC. Its protein product is CASSRGLAGRSEQFF. The whole variable domain, filled in from reference TRBV13 and TRBJ2-1, reads AAGVIQSPRHLIKEKRETATLKCYPIPRHDTVYWYQQGPGQDPQFLISFYEKMQSDKGSIPDRFSAQQFSDYHSELNMSSLELGDSALYFCASSRGLAGRSEQFFGPGTRLTVL.

This rearrangement joins TRBV27 to TRBJ2-5, with D perhaps TRBD1 (6 bases). This CDR3 comprises 13 residues. CDR1 is MNHEY and CDR2 is SMNVEV in the germline V gene (reference sequence). V shed 3 bases and J shed 5 bases, with 10 bases lying between them. The CDR3 DNA is TGTGCCAGCAGTTTCAACAGGGTGGAGACCCAGTACTTC. Its translation is CASSFNRVETQYF.

The V and J genes are TRBV28 and TRBJ2-1; no clear D gene. This CDR3 contains 11 residues. V lost 5 bases and J 10 bases, leaving 9 bases between the germline ends. Per germline, CDR1 MDHEN and CDR2 SYDVKM. CDR3 amino acids: CASSPGSEQFF. CDR3 in DNA: TGTGCCAGCAGTCCTGGTAGCGAGCAGTTCTTC.

V gene TRBV27 combines with J gene TRBJ1-6, with TRBD1 identical over 7 bases. Germline lookup yields CDR1 MNHEY and CDR2 SMNVEV (reference sequence). V lost 7 bases and J lost 7; bases outside the gene matches: 4. This CDR3 region has 13 residues. This CDR3 reads CASTDRENSPLHF. CDR3 in DNA: TGTGCCAGCACCGACAGGGAAAATTCACCCCTCCACTTT.

The chain joins TRBV5-5 to TRBJ2-2, with TRBD2 matching 7 bases. The V gene end was trimmed by 1 base and the J gene end by 1 base; junction bases not matched to a gene: 4. The CDR3 extends over 16 amino acids. Germline V gene sequence: CDR1 SGHKS, CDR2 YYEKEE (reference sequence). Here the CDR3 DNA reads TGTGCCAGCAGCTTGTTCCCGGGAGGGAACACCGGGGAGCTGTTTTTT. Protein product: CASSLFPGGNTGELFF.

The V gene is TRBV7-3, the J gene TRBJ2-1; 8 nucleotides line up with TRBD2. CDR3 length: 20 amino acids. Germline V lookup: CDR1 SGHTA, CDR2 FQGTGA. Losses at the gene ends were 2 bases for V and 2 bases for J; bases not matched to a gene: 17. CDR3 sequence reads: CASSLQAAGADPPAYNEQFF. The CDR3 DNA reads TGTGCCAGCAGCTTACAGGCAGCGGGAGCTGACCCCCCAGCCTACAATGAGCAGTTCTTC.

This clone was seen only a few times. This chain joins TRBV20-1 and TRBJ2-7; 8 bases align to TRBD1. There are 12 residues in the CDR3. The germline gives CDR1 DFQATT, CDR2 SNEGSKA (reference sequence). Unmatched junction bases numbered 4, after V lost 3 bases and J lost 6 bases. The CDR3, as DNA: TGCAGTGCTAGTACAGGGGGGCGCGAGCAGTACTTC. This encodes CSASTGGREQYF.

This clone was counted only a few times. This chain uses TRBV24-1 with TRBJ1-2; 7 bases align to TRBD1. Germline loops: CDR1 KGHDR, CDR2 SFDVKD. This CDR3 comprises 14 residues. The V gene end was trimmed by 0 bases and the J gene end by 4 bases; junction bases not matched to a gene: 1. CDR3 loop: CATSDLNRGYGYTF. CDR3 bases: TGTGCCACCAGTGATTTGAACAGGGGCTATGGCTACACCTTC.

The chain couples TRBV30 to TRBJ1-1; D remains ambiguous. Germline CDR1 GTSNPN, CDR2 SVGIG (reference sequence). Trimming removed 0 bases at V and 3 bases at J, with 8 bases between. The CDR3 has 13 residues. This CDR3 is CAWSVPVYTEAFF. The CDR3 region has the DNA TGTGCCTGGAGTGTACCAGTCTACACTGAAGCTTTCTTT.

This rearrangement joins TRBV11-2 to TRBJ2-3; 14 nucleotides align to TRBD2. This CDR3 has 18 residues. Germline loops: CDR1 SGHAT, CDR2 FQNNGV. Trimming cost V 1 base and J 3 bases; bases outside gene matches: 6. The CDR3 is CASSLVGLAGDKTDTQYF. CDR3 coding DNA: TGTGCCAGCAGCTTAGTGGGACTAGCGGGAGATAAAACAGATACGCAGTATTTT.

The CDR3 here is CASRADQETQYF. DNA for the CDR3: TGTGCCAGCAGGGCGGACCAAGAGACCCAGTACTTC. This chain joins TRBV5-6 and TRBJ2-5; D gene unclear. In germline, CDR1 is SGHDT, CDR2 YYEEEE. The germline V and J ends were trimmed by 5 bases and 0 bases, with 5 bases remaining between them. The length of the CDR3 is 12 residues. Full variable domain (rest looked up from reference TRBV5-6 and TRBJ2-5): DAGVTQSPTHLIKTRGQQVTLRCSPKSGHDTVSWYQQALGQGPQFIFQYYEEEERQRGNFPDRFSGHQFPNYSSELNVNALLLGDSALYLCASRADQETQYFGPGTRLLVL.

J is TRBJ1-6 and V is TRBV7-9; TRBD1 matches at 8 bases. Germline V lookup: CDR1 SEHNR, CDR2 FQNEAQ (reference sequence). V dropped 4 bases and J dropped 5; count of bases not matched to a gene: 4. This CDR3 spans 15 amino acids. CDR3 nucleotides: TGTGCCAGCAGCTCGCTCAGGGGGCATAATTCACCCCTCCACTTT. This gives the protein CASSSLRGHNSPLHF.

The chain has TRBV5-5 and TRBJ2-5, with D perhaps TRBD1 (6 bases). Germline V gene lookup returns CDR1 SGHKS and CDR2 YYEKEE (reference sequence). The CDR3 loop spans 15 amino acids. The V end lost 4 bases, the J end lost 1 base, and 14 bases lay between the germline ends. CDR3 amino acids: CASSAQTGGQETQYF. The CDR3 coding sequence is TGTGCCAGCAGCGCCCAGACAGGAGGCCAAGAGACCCAGTACTTC.

This chain connects TRBV27 to TRBJ2-7, with TRBD2 identical over 11 bases. The CDR3 is made up of 14 amino acids. After removal of 6 bases from V and 0 bases from J, the junction contained 1 base not matched to a gene. Looked up from germline, CDR1 is MNHEY and CDR2 is SMNVEV (reference sequence). The CDR3: CASRGTSGSYEQYF. DNA for the CDR3: TGTGCCAGCAGAGGGACTAGCGGCTCCTACGAGCAGTACTTC.

J is TRBJ2-2 and V is TRBV13; 14 bases match TRBD2. V lost 4 bases and J lost 2; bases outside the gene matches: 6. The CDR3 runs to 18 residues. Germline V CDR1 and CDR2: PRHDT, FYEKMQ (reference sequence). This CDR3 is CASSSTSGRAGNTGELFF. The CDR3 coding sequence is TGTGCCAGCAGCTCGACTAGCGGGAGGGCCGGAAACACCGGGGAGCTGTTTTTT.

CDR3 nucleotides: TGTGCCACCTCGGGACTAGCGGGAGGAGGATCCTACAATGAGCAGTTCTTC. Amino acids: CATSGLAGGGSYNEQFF. The chain couples TRBV30 to TRBJ2-1, with 15 bases matching TRBD2. The CDR3 covers 17 residues. In germline, CDR1 is GTSNPN, CDR2 SVGIG (reference sequence). The ends lost 8 bases at V and 1 base at J; junction bases unmatched: 9.

Only one count was recorded for this clone. The genes are TRBV4-3 and TRBJ2-7; 8 bases map to TRBD1. The CDR3 consists of 13 residues. The germline CDR1 and CDR2 sequences are LGHNA and YSLEER. V shed 1 base and J 6 bases; nucleotides not matched to a gene: 2. The CDR3 loop is CASSQGDRGEQYF. Written as DNA, the CDR3 is TGCGCCAGCAGCCAAGGAGACAGGGGCGAGCAGTACTTC.

V and J are TRBV7-2 and TRBJ2-2; 9 bases match TRBD1. The CDR3 loop spans 16 amino acids. In germline, CDR1 is SGHTA, CDR2 FQGNSA. The ends lost 4 bases at V and 3 bases at J; junction bases unmatched: 6. In nucleotides, the CDR3 is TGTGCCAGCAGCTCCACAGGGGGCAAGGACACCGGGGAGCTGTTTTTT. This gives the protein CASSSTGGKDTGELFF.

This chain links TRBV27 with TRBJ2-7; D not resolved. V lost 5 bases and J 3 bases, leaving 14 bases between the germline ends. This CDR3 comprises 14 residues. CDR1 and CDR2 (germline): MNHEY, SMNVEV (reference sequence). This CDR3 reads CASSPSLGFYEQYF. CDR3 nucleotide sequence: TGTGCCAGCAGTCCTTCTCTCGGGTTCTACGAGCAGTACTTC.

V usage is TRBV14 and J usage is TRBJ2-2; D might be TRBD1 (6 bases). This CDR3 region has 16 residues. Trimming removed 3 bases from V and 4 bases from J, with 15 bases in between. Germline loops: CDR1 SGHDN, CDR2 FVKESK. The CDR3 is CASSHTGPIGTGELFF. The CDR3 region has the DNA TGTGCCAGCAGCCACACAGGGCCTATTGGCACCGGGGAGCTGTTTTTT.

V usage is TRBV6-6 and J usage is TRBJ1-6, with a weak D call TRBD1 (5 bases). CDR3 length equals 14 residues. V was trimmed by 5 bases and J by 9 bases, leaving 14 bases between them. CDR1 is MNHNY, CDR2 SVGAGI, per germline (reference sequence). The DNA for the CDR3 is TGTGCCAGCAGTACAACGGGGGGTCGTTCACCCCTCCACTTT. This codes for CASSTTGGRSPLHF.

This clone was recorded a few times. J is TRBJ1-1 and V is TRBV28; D possibly corresponds to TRBD1 (6 bases). CDR3 length equals 15 residues. Trimming cost V 3 bases and J 3 bases, with 14 bases left between them. Germline-derived CDR1 and CDR2 are MDHEN and SYDVKM. Here the CDR3 DNA reads TGTGCCAGCAGTTTCATGCCAGGGGTCGACACTGAAGCTTTCTTT. Encoded protein: CASSFMPGVDTEAFF.

This chain uses TRBV19 with TRBJ2-5; D is perhaps TRBD2 (6 bases). CDR1 and CDR2 (germline): LNHDA, SQIVND (reference sequence). The CDR3 has 13 residues. Trimming removed 4 bases from V and 0 bases from J, with 6 bases in between. This chain's CDR3 is CASSRDYQETQYF. CDR3 DNA: TGTGCCAGTAGTAGGGACTACCAAGAGACCCAGTACTTC.

This chain links TRBV5-1 with TRBJ2-5; TRBD2 matches at 15 bases. CDR3 size: 18 residues. CDR1 and CDR2 from the germline V gene are SGHRS and YFSETQ. V shed 2 bases and J 7 bases; nucleotides not matched to a gene: 12. CDR3 loop: CASSLRTSGRAVLGTQYF. The CDR3 nucleotides are TGCGCCAGCAGCTTACGGACTAGCGGGAGGGCCGTTTTGGGGACCCAGTACTTC.

The chain has TRBV6-2 or TRBV6-3 and TRBJ2-7; 7 bases are shared with TRBD1. The CDR3 consists of 16 residues. The germline gives CDR1 MNHEY, CDR2 SVGEGT. J was trimmed by 3 bases and V by 2 bases; bases with no gene match: 10. The CDR3 reads CASSYPGTDSIYEQYF. CDR3 coding DNA: TGTGCCAGCAGTTACCCAGGGACAGACTCGATCTACGAGCAGTACTTC.

The chain carries TRBV29-1 and TRBJ2-7; TRBD2 aligns across 9 bases. Germline lookup yields CDR1 SQVTM and CDR2 ANQGSEA. There are 12 residues in the CDR3. The CDR3 is CPRGTSCLKQYF. The CDR3 nucleotides read TGCCCCAGGGGGACTAGCTGTTTAAAGCAGTACTTC.

This clone was found once. This rearrangement joins TRBV4-3 to TRBJ2-5; D is possibly TRBD2 (5 bases). Trimming took 4 bases from V and 0 from J, leaving 12 bases between them. The CDR3 has 15 residues. Germline V gene sequence: CDR1 LGHNA, CDR2 YSLEER. The CDR3 bases are TGCGCCAGCAGCCGAGGGCGATCCAACCAAGAGACCCAGTACTTC. This translates into CASSRGRSNQETQYF.

This chain connects TRBV5-4 to TRBJ1-3; unclear D gene. The CDR3 contains 20 residues. In germline, CDR1 is SGHNT, CDR2 YYREEE (reference sequence). Trimming removed 3 bases from V and 1 base from J, with 26 bases in between. CDR3 DNA: TGTGCCAGCAGCTCCGACTCGGCCACCCCCTTGCGGGGTTCTGGAAACACCATATATTTT. This translates into CASSSDSATPLRGSGNTIYF.

The V call is TRBV28, the J call TRBJ1-4; weak D call: TRBD1 (5 bases). V dropped 6 bases and J dropped 10 bases, with 21 bases sitting between them. Germline loops: CDR1 MDHEN, CDR2 SYDVKM. CDR3 length: 15 residues. For the CDR3, the DNA is TGTGCCAGCAGACCAGTCCGGGACTTTCGGGGAAAACTGTTTTTT. Protein: CASRPVRDFRGKLFF.

The chain links TRBV18 to TRBJ1-5; D perhaps matches TRBD1 (5 bases). The CDR3 covers 16 residues. The germline CDR1 and CDR2 sequences are KGHSH and LQKENI. Trimming took 3 bases from V and 1 from J, leaving 13 bases between them. The CDR3 region is CASSPRQLRSNQPQHF. The CDR3 DNA follows: TGTGCCAGCTCACCGAGACAGCTCCGCAGCAATCAGCCCCAGCATTTT.

This chain links TRBV19 with TRBJ1-3; 9 bases agree with TRBD1. Germline V gene sequence: CDR1 LNHDA, CDR2 SQIVND (reference sequence). The CDR3 covers 13 residues. Losses at the gene ends were 5 bases for V and 8 bases for J; bases not matched to a gene: 4. CDR3 nucleotide sequence: TGTGCCAGTAGTGTACAGGGGGCGGACACCATATATTTT. This codes for CASSVQGADTIYF.